These T cell receptor beta chains were read from a single sample in a study of T cells in Graves' hyperthyroidism and ophthalmopathy. MiXCR was run by TCRdb on the multiplex PCR reads, yielding one entry per CDR3 protein. This repertoire shows around 210,000 distinct CDR3 sequences, less than 20% found once; its top ten account for roughly 49%. Sequencing input: blood. The receptors stem from a woman between 45 and 60 years old with Graves' hyperthyroidism. CDR3s include the opening cysteine and the closing phenylalanine or tryptophan. For some rows the clone size is stated as once, few or many, or as a class when expanded; others skip it.

clone size	J gene	CDR3 length	V gene	CDR3 protein
many	TRBJ2-7	18	TRBV6-2/TRBV6-3	CASSYSTPQRTGNYEQYF
few	TRBJ2-2	15	TRBV19	CASSIPGSKAGELFF
few	TRBJ2-3	13	TRBV18	CASSQAGTDTQYF
few	TRBJ1-3	16	TRBV7-9	CASSSSRDSPGNTIYF
many	TRBJ2-5	16	TRBV5-5	CASSEWIGTEQETQYF
NA	TRBJ1-2	11	TRBV29-1	CGTGELYGYTF
many	TRBJ2-1	13	TRBV6-1	CASTVGGDNEQFF
NA	TRBJ2-7	14	TRBV6-4	CASSDYSGPYEQYF
many	TRBJ2-1	11	TRBV12-3/TRBV12-4	CASSLKQRQFF
once	TRBJ2-2	15	TRBV6-1	CASDPSSGGTGELFF
NA	TRBJ2-7	17	TRBV2	CASSGGARGGMFYEQYF
NA	TRBJ1-1	13	TRBV11-2	CASSTDLSTEAFF
NA	TRBJ1-1	17	TRBV28	CASSLLRGGFMNTEAFF
many	TRBJ2-7	14	TRBV28	CATLVPGGPYEQYF
many	TRBJ2-5	16	TRBV7-3	CASSQGTSGDQETQYF
many	TRBJ2-3	15	TRBV7-8	CASSLIVGRTDTQYF
many	TRBJ1-2	15	TRBV3-1	CASSPWDGNNYGYTF
NA	TRBJ2-7	15	TRBV11-2	CASKQAGSGLYEQYF
few	TRBJ2-7	12	TRBV20-1	CSARRNSYEQYF
many	TRBJ2-7	13	TRBV29-1	CSVLDGSSYEQYF
many	TRBJ1-1	14	TRBV18	CASSFDRAYTEAFF
NA	TRBJ1-2	14	TRBV18	CASSPPVSEPGYTF